The 19 T cell receptor beta chains presented below share a single source sample, sequenced in a study of cytotoxic CD8 clonotypes in ibrutinib-treated CLL. Produced via immunoSEQ multiplex PCR; TCRdb's table is partial and in-frame only. The profile shows 150,000 to 200,000 clones, around nine tenths of them singletons. This material consisted of PBMCs, taken at disease progression, from a patient treated with ibrutinib. The receptor source for this set is a human donor with chronic lymphocytic leukemia.

The V and J genes are TRBV6-1 and TRBJ2-7; 7 nucleotides match TRBD1. Looked up from germline, CDR1 is MNHNS and CDR2 is SASEGT. The CDR3 extends over 14 amino acids. Trimming removed 8 bases from V and 2 bases from J; junction bases left unmatched: 9. The CDR3 bases are TGTGCCAGCCAATTCCGGGACAGTACCTACGAGCAGTACTTC. Residues: CASQFRDSTYEQYF.

This chain joins TRBV7-2 and TRBJ1-1; maybe TRBD1 (5 bases). Germline V gene sequence: CDR1 SGHTA, CDR2 FQGNSA. V lost 4 bases and J 3 bases, leaving 12 bases between the germline ends. This CDR3 has 14 amino acids. Here the CDR3 reads CASSSLGGDTEAFF. The CDR3 DNA reads TGTGCCAGCAGCTCCCTAGGAGGGGACACTGAAGCTTTCTTT.

The V gene is TRBV15, the J gene TRBJ1-5; a weak D match, TRBD1 (5 bases). The germline V and J ends were trimmed by 5 bases and 4 bases, with 15 bases remaining between them. The germline CDR1 and CDR2 sequences are LNHNV and YYDKDF (reference sequence). The CDR3 spans 15 residues. The CDR3 loop reads CATSGAGTANQPQHF. The CDR3 DNA follows: TGTGCCACCAGCGGAGCCGGGACCGCGAATCAGCCCCAGCATTTT.

This chain joins TRBV28 and TRBJ1-2; tentative D call: TRBD1 (6 bases). V was shortened by 1 base and J by 3 bases, with 9 bases between the two germline ends. Germline CDR1 and CDR2: MDHEN and SYDVKM. This CDR3 comprises 14 residues. Written as DNA, the CDR3 is TGTGCCAGCAGTTTATTGGACAGTTACTATGGCTACACCTTC. The encoded protein is CASSLLDSYYGYTF.

In DNA, the CDR3 is TGTGCCAGCAGCCAAGATCTAGCAGGGCCAGCTGGCTACACCTTC. Protein: CASSQDLAGPAGYTF. The rearrangement joins TRBV14 to TRBJ1-2; possible D gene TRBD1, 5 bases. Between the trimmed V and J ends, which lost 0 bases and 7 bases, there was a span of 15 bases. Germline loops: CDR1 SGHDN, CDR2 FVKESK. CDR3 length equals 15 residues.

The chain's CDR3 is CASSFSSGREQYF. The CDR3 DNA sequence: TGTGCCAGCAGCTTCTCTTCAGGGAGGGAGCAGTACTTC. The chain uses TRBV5-6 and TRBJ2-7; weak D call: TRBD2 (6 bases). The length of the CDR3 is 13 residues. Trimming removed 2 bases from V and 7 bases from J, with 13 bases in between. In germline, CDR1 is SGHDT, CDR2 YYEEEE.

This rearrangement joins TRBV11-3 to TRBJ2-5; TRBD2 matches 13 bases. Germline V gives CDR1 SGHNT, CDR2 YENEEA. V was pared by 6 bases and J by 7 bases, with 11 bases of the junction left unmatched. CDR3 length: 16 amino acids. The CDR3 DNA sequence: TGTGCCAGCAGTCCCGGGACTAGCGGGGCCCATAGGACCCAGTACTTC. It translates to CASSPGTSGAHRTQYF.

About this clone itself: This same CDR3 is encoded by further DNA sequences in the sample. This sequence joins TRBV6-6 and TRBJ1-4; the D gene is possibly TRBD1 (5 bases). The CDR3 length is 16 residues. From germline, CDR1 is MNHNY and CDR2 SVGAGI (reference sequence). V was shortened by 0 bases and J by 0 bases, with 8 bases between the two germline ends. The CDR3 DNA reads TGTGCCAGCAGTTACTCTGGGGACGCAACTAATGAAAAACTGTTTTTT. It is translated as CASSYSGDATNEKLFF.

This chain connects TRBV6-5 to TRBJ2-1, with a possible D match to TRBD2 (6 bases). The CDR3 consists of 16 residues. Trimming took off 2 bases at V and 1 base at J, with 12 bases between the two ends. The germline gives CDR1 MNHEY, CDR2 SVGAGI. The CDR3, as DNA: TGTGCCAGCAGTTACAGCGGGTTCCTTTCCTACAATGAGCAGTTCTTC. It codes for CASSYSGFLSYNEQFF.

This chain joins TRBV29-1 and TRBJ1-1; possibly TRBD1 for D (5 bases). CDR1 and CDR2 (germline): SQVTM, ANQGSEA. V lost 0 bases and J lost 5, with 13 bases in between. This CDR3 is built from 14 residues. CDR3 coding DNA: TGCAGCGTTGAAGACCGCGGGGGGGGAACTGAAGCTTTCTTT. Amino acid sequence: CSVEDRGGGTEAFF.

This chain joins TRBV5-6 and TRBJ1-3, with 8 bases that match TRBD1. From germline, CDR1 is SGHDT and CDR2 YYEEEE. The V segment lost 2 bases and the J segment 6 bases; nucleotides outside the gene matches: 10. The CDR3 consists of 16 residues. CDR3: CASSFRGATGVNTIYF. The CDR3 coding sequence is TGTGCCAGCAGCTTTAGAGGCGCGACAGGGGTAAACACCATATATTTT.

The chain joins TRBV4-3 to TRBJ1-4; D gene ambiguous. The CDR3 loop spans 15 amino acids. Germline lookup yields CDR1 LGHNA and CDR2 YSLEER. The V end was cut by 0 bases, the J end by 8 bases, with 13 bases between. The CDR3 DNA follows: TGCGCCAGCAGCCAAGAGGACCCGAAAGACGAAAAACTGTTTTTT. It translates to CASSQEDPKDEKLFF.

The J gene is TRBJ1-1, the V gene TRBV13; 7 bases are shared with TRBD1. The CDR3 contains 17 residues. Trimming took 1 base from V and 4 from J; bases not matched to a gene: 12. Germline assignment: CDR1 PRHDT and CDR2 FYEKMQ (reference sequence). CDR3 nucleotide sequence: TGTGCCAGCAGCTTAGAAGTGAGAACAGGGGCGATCACTGAAGCTTTCTTT. Translating gives CASSLEVRTGAITEAFF.

This chain uses TRBV6-6 with TRBJ1-5; D is undetermined. Deletions cut 0 bases from V and 7 bases from J, with 10 bases between. The CDR3 has 14 residues. CDR1 MNHNY and CDR2 SVGAGI come from the germline V gene (reference sequence). The chain's CDR3 is CASSYSRFGQPQHF. The CDR3 bases are TGTGCCAGCAGTTACTCTAGGTTTGGGCAGCCCCAGCATTTT.

Remarks on this clone: One end of the junction is discordant with germline, which a read error may explain. This sequence joins TRBV7-3 and TRBJ2-3; 9 bases line up with TRBD2. In germline, CDR1 is SGHTA, CDR2 FQGTGA. The length of the CDR3 is 15 residues. DNA of the CDR3: TGTGTCAGCAGCTTGGGGACTAGCCTCGCAGATACGCAGTATTTT. It encodes CVSSLGTSLADTQYF. The full variable domain, its missing parts supplied by reference TRBV7-3 and TRBJ2-3, is GAGVSQTPSNKVTEKGKYVELRCDPISGHTALYWYRQSLGQGPEFLIYFQGTGAADDSGLPNDRFFAVRPEGSVSTLKIQRTERGDSAVYLCVSSLGTSLADTQYFGPGTRLTVL.

The chain has TRBV6-1 and TRBJ2-5; 9 bases are a match to TRBD1. Germline CDR1 reads MNHNS; CDR2 reads SASEGT. J was trimmed by 5 bases and V by 0 bases; bases with no gene match: 4. CDR3 size: 15 residues. As DNA, the CDR3 is TGTGCCAGCAGTGAAGCGACCGGGACAGGGGAGACCCAGTACTTC. Translated, it gives CASSEATGTGETQYF.

V usage is TRBV19 and J usage is TRBJ2-7; 8 bases are a match to TRBD1. J was trimmed by 2 bases and V by 5 bases; bases with no gene match: 8. This CDR3 has 15 residues. Germline V gene data show CDR1 as LNHDA and CDR2 as SQIVND (reference sequence). The CDR3 region has the DNA TGTGCCAGTAGTTTCCGGGACAGGAGAACCTACGAGCAGTACTTC. Protein product: CASSFRDRRTYEQYF.

V gene TRBV11-2 combines with J gene TRBJ1-4, with 7 bases identical to TRBD1. Germline trimming cut 3 bases from V and 0 bases from J; bases unmatched to any gene: 7. The CDR3 runs to 17 residues. The germline gives CDR1 SGHAT, CDR2 FQNNGV. The CDR3 loop reads CASSLGQQSSTNEKLFF. The CDR3 DNA reads TGTGCCAGCAGCTTGGGACAGCAATCTTCAACTAATGAAAAACTGTTTTTT.

The chain recombines TRBV11-2 with TRBJ2-7, with D possibly matching TRBD2 (5 bases). The V gene's germline CDR1 is SGHAT and CDR2 FQNNGV. V was pared by 0 bases and J by 9 bases, with 6 bases between. This CDR3 contains 11 residues. The CDR3 is CASSLDEGQYF. In nucleotides, the CDR3 is TGTGCCAGCAGCTTAGACGAGGGGCAGTACTTC.